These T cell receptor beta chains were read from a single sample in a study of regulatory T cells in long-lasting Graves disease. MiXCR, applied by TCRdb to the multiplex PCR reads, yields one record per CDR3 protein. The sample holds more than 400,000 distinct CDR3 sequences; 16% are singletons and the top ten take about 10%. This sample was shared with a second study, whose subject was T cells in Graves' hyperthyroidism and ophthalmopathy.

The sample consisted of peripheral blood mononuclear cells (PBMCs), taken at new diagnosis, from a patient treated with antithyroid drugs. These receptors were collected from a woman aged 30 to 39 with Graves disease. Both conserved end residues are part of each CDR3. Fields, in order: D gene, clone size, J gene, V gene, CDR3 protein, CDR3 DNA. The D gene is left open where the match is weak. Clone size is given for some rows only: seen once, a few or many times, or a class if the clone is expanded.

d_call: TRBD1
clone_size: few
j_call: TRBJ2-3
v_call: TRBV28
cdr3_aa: CASRLGTGATDTQYF
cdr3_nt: TGCGCCAGCAGGCTGGGGACAGGGGCGACAGATACGCAGTATTTT

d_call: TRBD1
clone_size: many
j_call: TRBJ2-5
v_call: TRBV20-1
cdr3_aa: CSARDQGTGGETQYF
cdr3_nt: TGCAGTGCTAGAGATCAAGGGACAGGGGGAGAGACCCAGTACTTC

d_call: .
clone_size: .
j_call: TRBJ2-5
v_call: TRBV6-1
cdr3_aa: CASSRQAVYNEQYF
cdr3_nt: TGTGCCAGCAGTCGACAGGCCGTCTACAATGAGCAGTACTTC

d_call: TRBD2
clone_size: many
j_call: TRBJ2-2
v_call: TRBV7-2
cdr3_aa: CASSLGPAGGLTGELFF
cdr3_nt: TGTGCCAGCAGCTTAGGCCCAGCGGGAGGGCTCACCGGGGAGCTGTTTTTT

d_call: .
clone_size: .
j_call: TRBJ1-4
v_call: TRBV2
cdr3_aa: CAGSPGWGGNEKLFF
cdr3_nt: TGTGCCGGCAGTCCTGGGTGGGGAGGCAATGAAAAACTGTTTTTT

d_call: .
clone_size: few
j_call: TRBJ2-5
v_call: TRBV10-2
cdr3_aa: CASSESADQGETQYF
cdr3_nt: TGCGCCAGCAGTGAGTCAGCCGACCAGGGGGAGACCCAGTACTTC

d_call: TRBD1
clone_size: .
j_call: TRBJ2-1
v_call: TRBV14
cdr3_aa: CASSQAPGGPYNEQFF
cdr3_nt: TGTGCCAGCAGCCAAGCACCAGGGGGCCCCTACAATGAGCAGTTCTTC

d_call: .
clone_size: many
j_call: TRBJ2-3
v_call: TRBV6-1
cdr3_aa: CASSRAASADTQYF
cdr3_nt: TGTGCCAGCTCCCGAGCGGCTTCCGCAGATACGCAGTATTTT

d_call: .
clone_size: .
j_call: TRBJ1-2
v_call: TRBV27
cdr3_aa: CASARGGYYGYTF
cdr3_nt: TGTGCCAGCGCCCGGGGGGGCTACTATGGCTACACCTTC

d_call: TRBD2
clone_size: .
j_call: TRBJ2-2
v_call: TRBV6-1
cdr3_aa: CATRLAGAGELFF
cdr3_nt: TGTGCCACCCGACTAGCGGGAGCGGGGGAGCTGTTTTTT

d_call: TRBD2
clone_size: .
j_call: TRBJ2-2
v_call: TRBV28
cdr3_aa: CASSFLAGVGELFF
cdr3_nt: TGTGCCAGCAGTTTCCTAGCGGGAGTCGGGGAGCTGTTTTTT

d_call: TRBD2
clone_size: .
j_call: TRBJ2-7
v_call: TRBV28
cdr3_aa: CASSGPAGERAYEQYF
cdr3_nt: TGTGCCAGCAGCGGTCCAGCGGGAGAGAGAGCCTACGAGCAGTACTTC

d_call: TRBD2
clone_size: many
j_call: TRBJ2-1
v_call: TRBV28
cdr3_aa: CASWLAGGPFNEQFF
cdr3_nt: TGTGCCTCGTGGCTAGCGGGAGGGCCTTTCAATGAGCAGTTCTTC

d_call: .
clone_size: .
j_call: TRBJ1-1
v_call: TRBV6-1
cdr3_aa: CASFPGSANTEAFF
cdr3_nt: TGTGCCAGCTTCCCGGGCTCGGCGAACACTGAAGCTTTCTTT

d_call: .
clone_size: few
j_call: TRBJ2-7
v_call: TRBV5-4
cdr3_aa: CASSLAPSADYEQYF
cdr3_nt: TGTGCCAGCAGCTTAGCCCCTAGCGCCGACTACGAGCAGTACTTC

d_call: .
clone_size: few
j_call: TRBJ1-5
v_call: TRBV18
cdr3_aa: CASREQGEVQPQHF
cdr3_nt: TGTGCCAGCCGGGAACAGGGTGAGGTTCAGCCCCAGCATTTT

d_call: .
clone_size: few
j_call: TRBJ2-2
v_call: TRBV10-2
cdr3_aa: CASRGESEVAGELFF
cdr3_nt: TGCGCCAGCAGGGGGGAGAGTGAGGTCGCCGGGGAGCTGTTTTTT

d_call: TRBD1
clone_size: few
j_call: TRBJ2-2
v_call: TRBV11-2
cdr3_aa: CASSSHLTGKTGELFF
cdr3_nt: TGTGCCAGCAGCTCCCACTTGACAGGGAAAACCGGGGAGCTGTTTTTT

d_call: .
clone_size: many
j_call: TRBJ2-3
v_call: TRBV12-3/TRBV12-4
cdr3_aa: CASSPRVATDTQYF
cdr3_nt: TGTGCCAGCAGCCCCCGAGTTGCCACAGATACGCAGTATTTT

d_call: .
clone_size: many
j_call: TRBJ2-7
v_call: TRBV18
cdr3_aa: CASSREGVSSYEQYF
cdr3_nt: TGTGCCAGCTCACGAGAGGGGGTAAGCTCCTACGAGCAGTACTTC

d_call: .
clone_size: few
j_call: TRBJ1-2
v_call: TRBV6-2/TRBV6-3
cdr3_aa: CASRSNLYYGYTF
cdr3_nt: TGTGCCAGCAGAAGCAACCTATACTATGGCTACACCTTC

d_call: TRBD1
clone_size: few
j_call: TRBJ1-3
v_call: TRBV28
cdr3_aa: CASSWDRAGNTIYF
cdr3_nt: TGTGCCAGCAGTTGGGACAGGGCTGGAAACACCATATATTTT

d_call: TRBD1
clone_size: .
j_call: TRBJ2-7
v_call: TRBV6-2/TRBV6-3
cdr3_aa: CASSSTGTGSEQYF
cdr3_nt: TGTGCCAGCAGTTCAACCGGGACAGGGAGCGAGCAGTACTTC

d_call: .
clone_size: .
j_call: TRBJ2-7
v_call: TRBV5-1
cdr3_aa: CASRESPSYEQYF
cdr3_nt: TGCGCCAGTCGAGAGAGTCCCTCCTACGAGCAGTACTTC

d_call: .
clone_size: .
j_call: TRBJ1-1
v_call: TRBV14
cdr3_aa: CASSQQEITEAFF
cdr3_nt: TGTGCCAGCAGCCAACAGGAGATCACTGAAGCTTTCTTT

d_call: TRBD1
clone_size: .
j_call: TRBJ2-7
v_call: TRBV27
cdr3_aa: CASRGVGQGIYEQYF
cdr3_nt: TGTGCCAGCAGGGGAGTCGGACAGGGGATATACGAGCAGTACTTC